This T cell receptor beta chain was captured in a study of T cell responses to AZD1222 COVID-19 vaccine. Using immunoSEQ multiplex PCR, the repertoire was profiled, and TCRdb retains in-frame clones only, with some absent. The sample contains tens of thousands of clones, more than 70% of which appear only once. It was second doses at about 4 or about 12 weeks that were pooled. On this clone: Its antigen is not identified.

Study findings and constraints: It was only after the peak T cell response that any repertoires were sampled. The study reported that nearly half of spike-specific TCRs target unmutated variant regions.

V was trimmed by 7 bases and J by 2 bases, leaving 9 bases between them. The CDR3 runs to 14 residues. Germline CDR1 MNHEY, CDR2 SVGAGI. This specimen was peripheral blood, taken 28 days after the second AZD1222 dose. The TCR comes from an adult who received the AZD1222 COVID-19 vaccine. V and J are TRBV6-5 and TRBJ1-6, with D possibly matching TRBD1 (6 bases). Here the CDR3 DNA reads TGTGCCAGCACCAGGGGAACCTATAATTCACCCCTCCACTTT. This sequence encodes CASTRGTYNSPLHF.